These T cell receptor beta chains were read from a single sample in a study of beta chain features in type 1 diabetes. TCRdb's table, derived via immunoSEQ multiplex PCR, lists solely in-frame clones and lacks some. The sample has under 350,000 clones, roughly 24% seen once. The sample was naive CD4+ T cells from blood. The receptor set was obtained from a woman younger than 45 with type 1 diabetes. Both conserved end residues are part of each CDR3. A D gene is named only where the DNA matches it firmly. Clone size, where shown, is once, few, many, or a class for clones that have expanded.

abundance	d_gene	v_gene	j_gene	CDR3aa	CDR3nt
NA	TRBD2	TRBV30	TRBJ2-7	CAWSGTSGIYEQYF	TGTGCCTGGAGTGGCACTAGCGGGATCTACGAGCAGTACTTC
few	NA	TRBV30	TRBJ1-2	CACQPGAGYTF	TGTGCCTGCCAACCTGGGGCTGGCTACACCTTC
few	TRBD2	TRBV2	TRBJ2-7	CASKREREQYF	TGTGCCAGCAAGCGGGAGCGGGAGCAGTACTTC
NA	NA	TRBV5-1	TRBJ2-4	CASSLGIVQGGANIQYF	TGCGCCAGCAGCTTGGGAATTGTTCAGGGCGGGGCAAACATTCAGTACTTC
few	TRBD2	TRBV7-2	TRBJ2-1	CASSAHYASGSIYNEQFF	TGTGCCAGCAGCGCTCATTACGCTAGCGGGAGCATTTACAATGAGCAGTTCTTC
NA	TRBD1	TRBV5-1	TRBJ2-7	CASSWDRAPYEQYF	TGCGCCAGCAGCTGGGACAGGGCCCCCTACGAGCAGTACTTC
NA	NA	TRBV6-5	TRBJ2-4	CASSSNFGSGKNIQYF	TGTGCCAGCAGTTCCAACTTCGGGAGCGGCAAAAACATTCAGTACTTC
NA	NA	TRBV29-1	TRBJ2-6	CSVEAESGANVLTF	TGCAGCGTTGAAGCCGAGTCTGGGGCCAACGTCCTGACTTTC
few	TRBD2	TRBV7-8	TRBJ2-6	CASSSGLAVASGANVLTF	TGTGCCAGCAGCTCTGGACTAGCGGTTGCCTCTGGGGCCAACGTCCTGACTTTC
NA	TRBD2	TRBV7-9	TRBJ2-2	CASSTGTRSGELFF	TGTGCCAGCAGCACCGGGACTAGGTCCGGGGAGCTGTTTTTT
NA	NA	TRBV18	TRBJ1-1	CASSPRGVGRGTTEAFF	TGTGCCAGCTCACCACGGGGCGTTGGCAGGGGTACCACTGAAGCTTTCTTT
few	TRBD1	TRBV5-8	TRBJ2-1	CASQVGQTIYNEQFF	TGTGCCAGCCAAGTGGGACAGACTATATACAATGAGCAGTTCTTC
NA	NA	TRBV6-1	TRBJ2-2	CASSEAPGLGELFF	TGTGCCAGCAGTGAAGCCCCAGGTCTCGGGGAGCTGTTTTTT
few	NA	TRBV7-9	TRBJ2-3	CASSLSTDTQYF	TGTGCCAGCAGCCTTAGCACAGATACGCAGTATTTT
NA	NA	TRBV30	TRBJ2-1	CAWSVMPAGWDEQFF	TGTGCCTGGAGTGTAATGCCGGCGGGATGGGATGAGCAGTTCTTC
NA	TRBD2	TRBV7-2	TRBJ2-5	CASMASGNVWETQYF	TGTGCCAGCATGGCTAGCGGAAACGTTTGGGAGACCCAGTACTTC
few	TRBD1	TRBV7-9	TRBJ1-2	CASSHGTGGLLARGYTF	TGTGCCAGCAGCCACGGGACAGGGGGCCTCCTAGCCCGCGGCTACACCTTC
NA	NA	TRBV5-4	TRBJ2-1	CASSGQLGRAANEQFF	TGTGCCAGCAGCGGGCAACTGGGCAGGGCCGCCAATGAGCAGTTCTTC
NA	NA	TRBV15	TRBJ1-5	CATSRHNQPQHF	TGTGCCACCAGCAGACATAATCAGCCCCAGCATTTT
NA	NA	TRBV2	TRBJ2-2	CASSEWQNTGELFF	TGTGCCAGCAGTGAATGGCAGAACACCGGGGAGCTGTTTTTT
NA	NA	TRBV9	TRBJ2-3	CASSVAGPSGGTDTQYF	TGTGCCAGCAGCGTTGCGGGACCCTCTGGGGGCACAGATACGCAGTATTTT
few	NA	TRBV5-1	TRBJ2-7	CASSLTSSYYEQYF	TGCGCCAGCAGCTTGACTAGCTCATACTACGAGCAGTACTTC
few	TRBD1	TRBV5-1	TRBJ1-1	CASSSDPTGIEAFF	TGCGCCAGCAGCTCAGACCCGACAGGGATTGAAGCTTTCTTT
NA	TRBD1	TRBV6-5	TRBJ2-2	CATSGTGDTGELFF	TGTGCCACCTCCGGGACAGGGGACACCGGGGAGCTGTTTTTT
few	NA	TRBV20-1	TRBJ1-1	CSGPGNTEAFF	TGCAGTGGTCCGGGGAACACTGAAGCTTTCTTT
few	TRBD1	TRBV9	TRBJ1-1	CASSRTRGLTEAFF	TGTGCCAGCAGTCGAACAAGGGGGCTGACTGAAGCTTTCTTT
NA	TRBD2	TRBV5-1	TRBJ2-1	CASSSLAGGNNEQFF	TGCGCCAGCAGCTCCCTAGCGGGAGGTAACAATGAGCAGTTCTTC
few	NA	TRBV30	TRBJ2-1	CAWSGQSYNEQFF	TGTGCCTGGAGTGGACAGTCCTACAATGAGCAGTTCTTC
few	NA	TRBV5-1	TRBJ2-1	CASSLASSSYNEQFF	TGCGCCAGCAGCTTGGCATCGAGCTCCTACAATGAGCAGTTCTTC
few	TRBD1	TRBV13	TRBJ1-2	CASSLSSGQGPGYGYTF	TGTGCCAGCAGCTTATCCTCGGGACAGGGGCCTGGGTATGGCTACACCTTC
NA	NA	TRBV29-1	TRBJ2-5	CSVHKGKETQYF	TGCAGCGTTCATAAGGGGAAAGAGACCCAGTACTTC
few	TRBD2	TRBV15	TRBJ2-3	CATSREPSGGTDTQYF	TGTGCCACCAGCAGAGAGCCTAGCGGGGGCACAGATACGCAGTATTTT
few	TRBD1	TRBV18	TRBJ2-5	CASSPNPDRGETQYF	TGTGCCAGCTCACCCAACCCGGACAGGGGTGAGACCCAGTACTTC
NA	TRBD2	TRBV5-1	TRBJ2-1	CASSAGVNNEQFF	TGCGCCAGCTCAGCGGGAGTGAACAATGAGCAGTTCTTC
few	TRBD2	TRBV5-4	TRBJ2-1	CASSLTSGGYNEQFF	TGTGCCAGCAGCTTGACTAGCGGGGGGTACAATGAGCAGTTCTTC
NA	TRBD2	TRBV10-2	TRBJ2-7	CASSAAGENYEQYF	TGCGCCAGCAGTGCAGCGGGAGAGAACTACGAGCAGTACTTC
NA	TRBD1	TRBV29-1	TRBJ2-7	CSVETDRDHEQYF	TGCAGCGTTGAAACCGACAGGGATCACGAGCAGTACTTC
NA	TRBD2	TRBV9	TRBJ2-1	CASSPPRGLASNEQFF	TGTGCCAGCAGCCCCCCTCGGGGACTAGCTTCTAATGAGCAGTTCTTC
few	NA	TRBV9	TRBJ2-2	CASRGDTGELFF	TGTGCCAGCAGAGGAGATACCGGGGAGCTGTTTTTT
NA	NA	TRBV23-1	TRBJ2-3	CASSLNTDTQYF	TGCGCCAGCAGTCTAAACACAGATACGCAGTATTTT
few	TRBD2	TRBV28	TRBJ2-7	CASRLTSGRTYEQYF	TGTGCCAGCAGACTGACTAGCGGAAGAACCTACGAGCAGTACTTC
few	TRBD1	TRBV9	TRBJ1-1	CASSVADRVGAFF	TGTGCCAGCAGCGTGGCGGACAGGGTTGGAGCTTTCTTT
NA	TRBD1	TRBV5-1	TRBJ2-7	CASSSTGFYEQYF	TGCGCCAGCAGCTCGACAGGGTTCTACGAGCAGTACTTC
few	TRBD1	TRBV29-1	TRBJ2-7	CSVGDSYEQYF	TGCAGCGTCGGGGACAGCTACGAGCAGTACTTC
few	NA	TRBV2	TRBJ2-6	CASKSDLTGANVLTF	TGTGCCAGCAAGTCGGACTTGACTGGGGCCAACGTCCTGACTTTC
NA	NA	TRBV4-2	TRBJ1-5	CASSQGRGLHQWRGHQPQHF	TGTGCCAGCAGCCAAGGAAGGGGACTCCATCAGTGGCGGGGACATCAGCCCCAGCATTTT
NA	NA	TRBV28	TRBJ2-3	CATGLSSDTQYF	TGTGCAACTGGTTTGTCTTCAGATACGCAGTATTTT
few	TRBD2	TRBV7-3	TRBJ2-5	CASSLGTSGGQETQYF	TGTGCCAGCAGCCTAGGGACTAGCGGGGGGCAAGAGACCCAGTACTTC
few	NA	TRBV13	TRBJ1-1	CASSLTIAEAFF	TGTGCCAGCAGCTTAACTATCGCTGAAGCTTTCTTT
few	NA	TRBV15	TRBJ2-7	CATSRDSTYEQYF	TGTGCCACCAGCAGGGACTCTACCTACGAGCAGTACTTC
NA	NA	TRBV9	TRBJ2-2	CASISEAGELFF	TGTGCCAGCATATCAGAGGCCGGGGAGCTGTTTTTT
NA	TRBD2	TRBV29-1	TRBJ2-1	CSVVGSGRANEQFF	TGCAGCGTTGTGGGTAGCGGGAGGGCCAATGAGCAGTTCTTC
few	NA	TRBV7-9	TRBJ1-4	CASSFGNRALNEKLFF	TGTGCCAGCAGCTTCGGAAACAGGGCCCTTAATGAAAAACTGTTTTTT
few	TRBD1	TRBV29-1	TRBJ2-7	CSAGQGGSEQYF	TGCAGCGCGGGACAGGGAGGTTCCGAGCAGTACTTC
few	NA	TRBV7-9	TRBJ2-5	CASSSKNAVLARNF	TGTGCCAGCAGCTCGAAAAATGCCGTTCTAGCGCGGAACTTC